Following are 2 T cell receptor beta chains from one sample sequenced in a study of identical twins. TCRdb re-analysed the 5' RACE reads in MiXCR, keeping a single row per CDR3 protein. The sample has fewer than 550,000 distinct CDR3 sequences, roughly 15% seen once. These data also featured in a second study, about yellow fever vaccine responses in identical twins.

Sequences were obtained from CD4+ T cells sorted from blood. Every receptor here comes from a woman aged 18-30 years in good health.

Comments on this clonotype: A much larger clonotype is one base distant, so this may be a read error. The chain links TRBV10-3 to TRBJ2-1; TRBD2 matches at 10 bases. The length of the CDR3 is 14 residues. Germline assignment: CDR1 ENHRY and CDR2 SYGVKD. The CDR3 spells CAIQASGGYNEQSF. CDR3 DNA sequence: TGTGCCATCCAGGCTAGCGGGGGTTACAATGAGCAGTCCTTC.

The CDR3 DNA follows: TGCGCCAGCAGCTTGGCCCACTTCACAGATACGCAGTATTTT. Translation gives CASSLAHFTDTQYF. The V call is TRBV5-1, the J call TRBJ2-3; no clear D gene. V was cut by 0 bases and J by 2 bases, with 7 bases left in between. Germline-derived CDR1 and CDR2 are SGHRS and YFSETQ. This CDR3 spans 14 amino acids.